Listed below are T cell receptor beta chains from one sample, sequenced in a study of a mutant IDH1 vaccine in newly diagnosed glioma. Produced via immunoSEQ multiplex PCR; TCRdb's table is partial and in-frame only. The sample includes fewer than 45,000 clones, around 76% of them seen just once. These receptors have no known antigen. The sample consisted of PBMCs, taken from a glioma patient whose treatment included an IDH1 peptide vaccine. These receptors were collected from a man in his fifties or sixties with glioma. The CDR3 runs from the conserved cysteine through the conserved F or W. Fields, in order: clone size, D gene, V gene, J gene, CDR3 DNA, CDR3 protein. The D gene is left open where the match is weak. Clone size is stated in some rows and not others, as once, few, many or a class when expanded.

>-|TRBD1|TRBV6-5|TRBJ1-6
TGTGCCAGCAGTCTAACGACACAGGGGGCAACCCTCCACTTT
CASSLTTQGATLHF
>-|TRBD1|TRBV7-2|TRBJ2-5
TGTGCCAGCAGCCCGACAGGGGGCCGGGAGACCCAGTACTTC
CASSPTGGRETQYF
>-|TRBD1|TRBV2|TRBJ1-5
TGTGCCAGCAGTGAGGCAGTGGGACAGGGCCTCGAGCCCCAGCATTTT
CASSEAVGQGLEPQHF
>-|-|TRBV30|TRBJ1-6
TGTGCCTGGGGACAGACTAATTCACCCCTCCACTTT
CAWGQTNSPLHF
>-|-|TRBV30|TRBJ1-1
TGTGCCTGGAGTTTAGACGGTGAAGCTTTCTTT
CAWSLDGEAFF
>-|-|TRBV4-1|TRBJ1-1
TGCGCCAGCAGCCAAGGTCGTGGCGAGGGAGACACTGAAGCTTTCTTT
CASSQGRGEGDTEAFF
>-|-|TRBV5-4|TRBJ1-2
TGTGCCAGCAGCTTAGACCCAGGGAACTATGGCTACACCTTC
CASSLDPGNYGYTF
>-|TRBD1|TRBV5-6|TRBJ1-5
TGTGCCAGCAGCCGACAGGGAGGAAGGGTCTATAGCAATCAGCCCCAGCATTTT
CASSRQGGRVYSNQPQHF
>-|-|TRBV2|TRBJ1-5
TGTGCCAGCAGCCCCGAGGGGGGCGTCAATCAGCCCCAGCATTTT
CASSPEGGVNQPQHF
>-|-|TRBV2|TRBJ1-5
TGTGCCAGCCTACAGTATAGCAATCAGCCCCAGCATTTT
CASLQYSNQPQHF
>once|-|TRBV25-1|TRBJ1-2
TGTGCCAGCAGGGGAGGGGTCGGTGGCTACACCTTC
CASRGGVGGYTF
>once|TRBD2|TRBV4-2|TRBJ2-3
TGTGCCAGCAGCCCAGCGGGGGCGAGCACAGATACGCAGTATTTT
CASSPAGASTDTQYF
>-|-|TRBV13|TRBJ2-2
TGTGCCAGCAGCCCCCGGGGAGGAGGAGGGACCGGGGAGCTGTTTTTT
CASSPRGGGGTGELFF
>once|-|TRBV19|TRBJ1-5
TGTGCCACCGCACCTAGCGCGTATAGCAATCAGCCCCAGCATTTT
CATAPSAYSNQPQHF
>-|-|TRBV5-1|TRBJ2-2
TGCGCCAGCAGCTTGGAGGCCGTTAGGACCGGGGAGCTGTTTTTT
CASSLEAVRTGELFF
>-|-|TRBV30|TRBJ2-1
TGTGCCTGGGGTGCGGGAAGCTCCTACAATGAGCAGTTCTTC
CAWGAGSSYNEQFF
>-|-|TRBV5-1|TRBJ2-3
TGCGCCAGCAGCTTGACTGCAGATACGCAGTATTTT
CASSLTADTQYF
>-|-|TRBV5-1|TRBJ1-3
TGCGCCAGCAGCTTGGAGGTGGGGAGTCAACGAAACACCATATATTTT
CASSLEVGSQRNTIYF
>-|TRBD1|TRBV27|TRBJ1-1
TGTGCCAGCAGTTCCCTCCGGACAGGGGGTTTGGCTTTCTTT
CASSSLRTGGLAFF
>few|-|TRBV2|TRBJ2-1
TGTGCCAGCAAAGGGAGCCGTTCCTACAATGAGCAGTTCTTC
CASKGSRSYNEQFF
>-|-|TRBV18|TRBJ1-1
TGTGCCAGCTCACCACAGGGGGGAGTTGACACTGAAGCTTTCTTT
CASSPQGGVDTEAFF
>-|-|TRBV30|TRBJ2-7
TGTGCCTGGAGTGTACGGGGCAGTCGCTACGAGCAGTACTTC
CAWSVRGSRYEQYF
>-|-|TRBV5-1|TRBJ2-3
TGCGCCAGCAGCTTCCATAGCACAGATACGCAGTATTTT
CASSFHSTDTQYF
>-|TRBD1|TRBV5-6|TRBJ2-7
TGTGCCAGCAGCTTAGAATTTCGGGACAGGGACTACGAGCAGTACTTC
CASSLEFRDRDYEQYF
>-|-|TRBV5-4|TRBJ1-2
TGTGCCAGCAGCTTGCTCCCAGGGGCCGATATTTCTGGCTACACCTTC
CASSLLPGADISGYTF
>few|TRBD1|TRBV9|TRBJ1-5
TGTGCCAGCAGTGGAGGGCAGGGGGCTGGTCAGCCCCAGCATTTT
CASSGGQGAGQPQHF
>-|-|TRBV7-2|TRBJ2-2
TGTGCCAGCAGCCAGGAAGGGGGTCCCGGGGAGCTGTTTTTT
CASSQEGGPGELFF
>-|-|TRBV18|TRBJ2-7
TGTGCCAGCACTCTAGTGGGTTGGGGCGAGCAGTACTTC
CASTLVGWGEQYF
>-|-|TRBV4-1|TRBJ2-7
TGCGCCAGCAGCCAAGTATCGACGGACGTAAGCTCCTACGAGCAGTACTTC
CASSQVSTDVSSYEQYF
>once|-|TRBV30|TRBJ1-6
TGTGCCTGGAGTGGAGGGTTTAATTCACCCCTCCACTTT
CAWSGGFNSPLHF
>-|TRBD2|TRBV7-2|TRBJ2-7
TGTGCCAGCACTGGGACTAGCGGACCCTACGAGCAGTACTTC
CASTGTSGPYEQYF
>-|-|TRBV18|TRBJ2-2
TGTGCCAGCTCACCAAGGACACTAAACACCGGGGAGCTGTTTTTT
CASSPRTLNTGELFF
>-|-|TRBV27|TRBJ2-7
TGTGCCAGCAGTTTATCCCCCGGGGTTTACGAGCAGTACTTC
CASSLSPGVYEQYF
>-|-|TRBV30|TRBJ1-1
TGTGCCTGGAGTGTAAGGGCAGTCACAACTGAAGCTTTCTTT
CAWSVRAVTTEAFF
>-|TRBD1|TRBV19|TRBJ1-6
TGTGCCAGTTGTGACAGGGCTACCTATAATTCACCCCTCCACTTT
CASCDRATYNSPLHF
>-|-|TRBV30|TRBJ1-6
TGTGCCTGGATCAAAGGTGGAGGGAGATCACCCCTCCACTTT
CAWIKGGGRSPLHF
>-|TRBD1|TRBV5-6|TRBJ2-7
TGTGCCAGCAGCGGGGACAGCCAAGTCTACGAGCAGTACTTC
CASSGDSQVYEQYF
>-|-|TRBV4-1|TRBJ2-5
TGCGCCAGCAGTGGACTGTACCAAGAGACCCAGTACTTC
CASSGLYQETQYF
>-|TRBD1|TRBV27|TRBJ2-7
TGTGCCAGCAGTTTCCCCAAGGACAGGGGGCTATACGAGCAGTACTTC
CASSFPKDRGLYEQYF
>-|TRBD1|TRBV4-3|TRBJ1-1
TGCGCCAGCAGCACACAGGGGCTCACTGAAGCTTTCTTT
CASSTQGLTEAFF
>-|-|TRBV5-5|TRBJ2-1
TGTGCCAGCAGCTCGACGGATAGCTCCTACAATGAGCAGTTCTTC
CASSSTDSSYNEQFF
>-|-|TRBV30|TRBJ2-1
TGTGCCTGGAGTGTAGGAGCAGGGGTGAATGAGCAGTTCTTC
CAWSVGAGVNEQFF
>-|-|TRBV5-5|TRBJ1-5
TGTGCCAGCAGCTTGCGGGTGAATAGCAATCAGCCCCAGCATTTT
CASSLRVNSNQPQHF
>-|TRBD1|TRBV7-9|TRBJ1-6
TGTGCCAGCAGCTCCGGACAGGGACAGGATAATTCACCCCTCCACTTT
CASSSGQGQDNSPLHF
>-|-|TRBV6-5|TRBJ2-7
TGTGCCAGCAGTCCCGGGACTCCGCAGGAGTACTTC
CASSPGTPQEYF
>-|TRBD1|TRBV29-1|TRBJ1-1
TGCAGCGTTGACCAGAGGCCCAACAGGGGAAGAGAAGCTTTCTTT
CSVDQRPNRGREAFF
>few|-|TRBV4-1|TRBJ1-1
TGCGCCAGCAGCCAAGAGGGACTTATGAACACTGAAGCTTTCTTT
CASSQEGLMNTEAFF
>medium-sized|TRBD1|TRBV9|TRBJ2-1
TGTGCCAGCAGCTCGGGACAGGGAGGGATCAATGAGCAGTTCTTC
CASSSGQGGINEQFF
>few|TRBD1|TRBV7-6|TRBJ1-1
TGTGCCAGCAGCTTAGGGACAGGGCGGACTGAAGCTTTCTTT
CASSLGTGRTEAFF
>few|TRBD1|TRBV30|TRBJ1-1
TGTGCCTGGAGCGGACAGGGGGCCGCTGAAGCTTTCTTT
CAWSGQGAAEAFF
>once|-|TRBV5-4|TRBJ2-5
TGTGCCAGCAGCCGCTGGGGGGCAAATCCCCAAGAGACCCAGTACTTC
CASSRWGANPQETQYF
>few|-|TRBV7-9|TRBJ2-1
TGTGCCAGCAGTCCCGTACTCCGGGATGAGCAGTTCTTC
CASSPVLRDEQFF
>-|-|TRBV5-4|TRBJ1-3
TGTGCCAGCAGCTTGCAAGGGCGGGGAAACACCATATATTTT
CASSLQGRGNTIYF
>-|-|TRBV10-2|TRBJ2-2
TGCGCCAGCAGGGCCGAACAGATAAACACCGGGGAGCTGTTTTTT
CASRAEQINTGELFF
>-|TRBD1|TRBV18|TRBJ2-7
TGTGCCAGCTCACCAACACAGGGGGCCTACGAGCAGTACTTC
CASSPTQGAYEQYF
>-|-|TRBV30|TRBJ2-1
TGTGCCTGGAGTGCACGGGGGAATGAGCAGTTCTTC
CAWSARGNEQFF
>-|TRBD1|TRBV30|TRBJ2-1
TGTGCCTGGACAGGGGGCCAAAGCCCGGGTGAGCAGTTCTTC
CAWTGGQSPGEQFF
>-|-|TRBV29-1|TRBJ2-1
TGCAGCGCCATTCCGACGGGAAGCTCCTACAATGAGCAGTTCTTC
CSAIPTGSSYNEQFF